At least ten counts were recorded for the clone carrying this T cell receptor (beta chain). Its antigen is undetermined. Read coverage stops 3 residues before the CDR3 terminus; the germline J gene supplies the remainder. This sample is part of a study of T cell clonality in common variable immunodeficiency. The study, taken as a whole, reports: Fewer deletions and N-nucleotide insertions were reportedly seen in common variable immunodeficiency TCR beta sequences. Compared with healthy controls, CVID subjects showed increased TCRbeta clonality, mostly in about a third.

V lost 1 base to trimming and J lost 0 bases; unmatched junction nucleotides: 11. This CDR3 is 19 amino acids long. Germline lookup yields CDR1 KGHSH and CDR2 LQKENI. Sequencing used immunoSEQ multiplex PCR; TCRdb keeps in-frame clones, though not all of them. The data show about 28,000 clones, none appearing only once, with 2.5% to 3.5% held by the ten largest. J is TRBJ2-7 and V is TRBV18, with TRBD2 identical over 11 bases. This clonotype was sampled from a human donor with common variable immunodeficiency. The sequencing sample was made of peripheral blood mononuclear cells. The CDR3 loop reads CASSPRQGLAGRSSYEQYF. Incomplete CDR3 DNA: TGTGCCAGCTCACCACGGCAAGGACTAGCGGGCCGGAGCTCCTACGAG.